This T cell receptor (beta chain) was captured in a study of T cell repertoires in cytomegalovirus infection (dated by TCRdb to about 2019). Concerning the study at large: Because public TCR beta signatures pointed to carriage of CMV infection together with the matching HLA type, the HLA type of each donor mattered for the analysis. The paper as a whole reports these results and caveats: The ex vivo response was dominated by HLA-C-restricted CMV-specific TCR beta clonotypes, and the single most frequent clonotype in two of eight donors was supplied by these HLA-C-restricted clonotypes. In both this cohort and an independent cohort of 300 to 450 donors, the cumulative frequency of public TCR beta family members distinguished carriers of CMV infection plus the relevant HLA type.

CDR1 DFQATT and CDR2 SNEGSKA were looked up in the germline V gene (reference sequence). Its CDR3 holds 15 amino acids, cysteine through phenylalanine. Kept here is only the CDR3 DNA, which spans 45 bases and is read in frame from base 1. V and J are trimmed by 0 bases and 5 bases, and the gene matches miss 8 bases of the junction. The instrument given in TCRdb is Illumina HiSeq 1500. The raw public data were reprocessed by TCRdb itself: fastp quality trimming at Q25, MiXCR clonotype calling, in-frame beta chains only. Under each unique CDR3 protein, matching rows form one entry showing the most common genes and DNA. Counted in this sample were roughly 230,000 distinct CDR3 sequences; roughly 20% of them appeared once. The ten top clones hold around a sixth of the sample. This clonotype was observed a handful of times. It has no known antigen specificity. No much larger clone is present one base from it, and per-base qualities are unavailable.

The receptor was derived from a human donor in good health (CMV status not recorded). Some clones in this sample may be carry-over from other donors' samples. The sequencing input was CD8+ T cells from PBMCs. This receptor chain uses TRBV20-1 and TRBJ2-5, with 8 bases matching TRBD1. The CDR3 region has the sequence CSARDGQGASETQYF. The DNA sequence reads TGCAGTGCTAGAGATGGGCAGGGGGCTTCGGAGACCCAGTACTTC.